Only a few counts were recorded for the clone carrying this T cell receptor beta chain. Its antigen remains unidentified. This sample is drawn from a study of T cells after posttransplantation cyclophosphamide. TCRdb keeps only in-frame clones here, not all; method: immunoSEQ multiplex PCR. In the table there are 5,500 to 6,500 clones, almost 85% of which are singletons. The germline gives CDR1 SGHKS, CDR2 YYEKEE (reference sequence). The V and J ends lost 4 bases and 7 bases respectively, with 23 bases between them. The CDR3 runs to 16 residues. Treatment was busulfan-fludarabine conditioning, a marrow graft, and cyclophosphamide on days +3 and +4. The study's findings and limits: Recipient CMV seropositivity and CMV reactivation strongly tracked TRB clonality. Later blood repertoires were often dominated by clones from the donor CD8+ memory compartment. TRB overlap between skin or GI tissue T cells and blood was limited.

This chain uses TRBV5-5 with TRBJ1-2; D gene ambiguous. Here the sequenced sample was CD8+ T cells sorted from PBMCs, taken around 1,400 days after allogeneic stem cell transplant with posttransplant cyclophosphamide. The TCR was taken from a female patient aged 50-60 years who received an allogeneic stem cell transplant from a related donor, was CMV-positive, and had no GVHD. Some of the T cells might come from the graft donor. CDR3 nucleotide sequence: TGTGCCAGCAGCCCCGGAAAAACCGGGTGGCCCGCTGGCTACACCTTC. Its translation is CASSPGKTGWPAGYTF. Supplemented by reference TRBV5-5 and TRBJ1-2, the full variable domain reads DAGVTQSPTHLIKTRGQQVTLRCSPISGHKSVSWYQQVLGQGPQFIFQYYEKEERGRGNFPDRFSARQFPNYSSELNVNALLLGDSALYLCASSPGKTGWPAGYTFGSGTRLTVV.